Included here is one T cell receptor beta chain sequence, with context. There is no known antigen for this receptor. No qualities accompany the bases; no much larger clone lies one base away. This record belongs to a study of blood T cell repertoires in COVID-19 (dated by TCRdb to the early 2020s). Notes on the research overall: Collaborator samples came from the United States, Italy and Spain and covered acute and convalescent phases of COVID-19. The material from the prospective study consisted of cDNA or gDNA derived from T cells, B-cell-depleted T cells, or PBMCs. Subjects who had been exposed to COVID-19, were actively infected with it, or had recovered from it provided the deeply sampled blood TCRbeta repertoires that made up the dataset. The repertoires were made available in a free public database intended to serve as a resource for research on the immune response to SARS-CoV-2. Samples came from the ongoing ImmuneRACE study (first 160 participants) plus 1,254 subjects from 6 global collaborators. A de-identified subject ID, COVID-19 status, age in years and sex were almost always included in the sample metadata. Where available, HLA class I and class II types were taken from metadata supplied by the sample provider and were not determined by assay-based typing. General findings and caveats noted by the study authors: The quantity of clinical and demographic metadata differed by source and by participant and was supplied without curation.

Trimming costs V 4 bases and J 6 bases, and their ends lie 16 bases apart. From cysteine to phenylalanine, the CDR3 is 15 amino acids long. The DNA shown is the 45-base CDR3, in frame from base 1. Based on the germline V gene, the CDR1 and CDR2 sequences are KGHDR and SFDVKD. TCRbeta CDR3 regions were amplified from genomic DNA by means of the immunoSEQ Assay, a bias-controlled multiplex PCR. From the authors' description of their analysis: Nucleated cell counts per sample were estimated from amplification of reference gene primers within the assay. Sequence reads were collapsed and filtered to measure the absolute abundance of every unique TCRbeta CDR3 rearrangement. For each sample, productive Simpson clonality was calculated by taking the square root of Simpson's diversity index across productive rearrangements. In its TCRdb copy, this immuneACCESS table keeps in-frame sequences only and misses some clones. Where compared with another copy, unresolved V genes explain less than half of these, and the others have no known cause. D and trimming were read from the DNA, whereas the V and J calls and clone size are those reported in that table. The sample has roughly 300,000 clones on record, 65% to 90% of them singletons. The ten largest clones take up about 7% of the sample.

The collaborating institutions used their own protocols to collect whole blood in K2EDTA tubes. Collaborator samples were shipped for TCRbeta analysis as frozen whole blood, isolated PBMCs, or DNA extracted from either sample type. The V gene is TRBV24-1 and the J gene is TRBJ2-3; a weak D assignment points to TRBD2 (6 bases agree). The specimen was peripheral blood. This clonotype originated in a human donor in a cohort sampled during active COVID-19. The CDR3 reads as follows: CATSDRTLSGDTQYF. The DNA is as follows: TGTGCCACCAGTGACCGGACCCTAAGCGGGGATACGCAGTATTTT.